This paragraph covers one T cell receptor (beta chain) sequence. The antigen is undetermined. The repertoire was sequenced with immunoSEQ multiplex PCR; TCRdb's copy has only in-frame clones and lacks some. Of 30,000 to 35,000 clones listed, roughly 90% are singletons. Germline V CDR1 and CDR2: SGHVS, FNYEAQ. The CDR3 totals 16 residues. With V trimmed by 1 base and J by 4 bases, 4 bases remained unmatched. The record originates from a study of a mutant IDH1 vaccine in newly diagnosed glioma. As for time point: week 11, during vaccination. Vaccine doses each comprised 300 ug of mutant IDH1 20-mer peptide, with topical imiquimod.

The material was PBMCs, obtained from a glioma patient whose treatment included an IDH1 peptide vaccine. The V call is TRBV7-6, the J call TRBJ1-3; 10 bases align to TRBD1. This sequence was found in a man aged 18 to 30 with glioma. The CDR3 DNA sequence: TGTGCCAGCAGCTTAGGACAGGGGGCGATCGGAAACACCATATATTTT. Its protein product is CASSLGQGAIGNTIYF. The whole variable domain, filled in from reference TRBV7-6 and TRBJ1-3, reads GAGVSQSPRYKVTKRGQDVALRCDPISGHVSLYWYRQALGQGPEFLTYFNYEAQQDKSGLPNDRFSAERPEGSISTLTIQRTEQRDSAMYRCASSLGQGAIGNTIYFGEGSWLTVV.